This T cell receptor beta chain was found in a study of T cell repertoires in cytomegalovirus infection. Trimming took 4 bases from V and 6 from J, leaving 9 bases between them. The germline CDR1 and CDR2 sequences are MNHEY and SVGAGI. This CDR3 spans 13 amino acids. Each CDR3 protein is one row after TCRdb ran MiXCR on the reads. This sample has 300,000 to 400,000 distinct CDR3 sequences, with under 35% found just once. As regards this clonotype: The antigen remains unidentified.

The genes are TRBV6-5 and TRBJ2-2; tentative D call: TRBD1 (6 bases). The source is a human donor in good health (CMV status not recorded). Some clones in this sample may be carry-over from other donors' samples. Specimen: cultured PBMCs, collected from culture after CMV antigen stimulation. Here the CDR3 DNA reads TGTGCCAGCAGTTCCAGGGGACCCGGGGAGCTGTTTTTT. Its protein product is CASSSRGPGELFF.